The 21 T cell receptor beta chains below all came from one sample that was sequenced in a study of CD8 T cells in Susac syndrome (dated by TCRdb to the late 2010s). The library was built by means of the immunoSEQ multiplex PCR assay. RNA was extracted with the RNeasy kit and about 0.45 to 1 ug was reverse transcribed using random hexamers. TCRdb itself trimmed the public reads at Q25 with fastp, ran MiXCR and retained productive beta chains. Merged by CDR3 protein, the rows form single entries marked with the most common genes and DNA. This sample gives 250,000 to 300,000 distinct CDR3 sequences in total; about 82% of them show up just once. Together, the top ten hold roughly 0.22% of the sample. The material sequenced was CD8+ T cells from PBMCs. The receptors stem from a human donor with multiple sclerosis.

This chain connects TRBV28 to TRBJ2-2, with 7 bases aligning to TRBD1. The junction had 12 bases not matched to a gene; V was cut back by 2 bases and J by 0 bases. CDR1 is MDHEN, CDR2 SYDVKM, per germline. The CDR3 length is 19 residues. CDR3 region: CASSLVWDPTGTNTGELFF. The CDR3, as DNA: TGTGCCAGCAGTTTAGTGTGGGACCCGACAGGGACGAACACCGGGGAGCTGTTTTTT. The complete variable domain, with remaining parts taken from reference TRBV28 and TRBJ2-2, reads DVKVTQSSRYLVKRTGEKVFLECVQDMDHENMFWYRQDPGLGLRLIYFSYDVKMKEKGDIPEGYSVSREKKERFSLILESASTNQTSMYLCASSLVWDPTGTNTGELFFGEGSRLTVL.

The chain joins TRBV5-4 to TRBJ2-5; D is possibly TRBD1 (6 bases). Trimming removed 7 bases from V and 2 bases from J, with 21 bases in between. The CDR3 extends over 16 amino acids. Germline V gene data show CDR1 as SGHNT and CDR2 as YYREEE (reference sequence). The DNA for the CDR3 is TGTGCCAGCGCCTCCCTGGGGGCAGTAACTCAAGAGACCCAGTACTTC. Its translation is CASASLGAVTQETQYF. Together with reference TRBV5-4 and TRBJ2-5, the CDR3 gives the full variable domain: ETGVTQSPTHLIKTRGQQVTLRCSSQSGHNTVSWYQQALGQGPQFIFQYYREEENGRGNFPPRFSGLQFPNYSSELNVNALELDDSALYLCASASLGAVTQETQYFGPGTRLLVL.

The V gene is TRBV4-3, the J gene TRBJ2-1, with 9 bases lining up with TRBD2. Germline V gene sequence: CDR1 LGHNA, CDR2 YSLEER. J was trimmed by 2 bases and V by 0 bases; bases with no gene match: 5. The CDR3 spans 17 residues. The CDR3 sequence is CASSQDWASGTYNEQFF. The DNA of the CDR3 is TGCGCCAGCAGCCAAGATTGGGCTAGCGGGACCTACAATGAGCAGTTCTTC.

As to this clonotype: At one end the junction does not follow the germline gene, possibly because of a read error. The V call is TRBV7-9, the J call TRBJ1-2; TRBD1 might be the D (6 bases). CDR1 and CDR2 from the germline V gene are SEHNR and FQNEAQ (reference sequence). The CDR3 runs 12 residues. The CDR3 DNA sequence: TGTGCCAGCAGCAGCTTAGAACGGGACATGAAATTC. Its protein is CASSSLERDMKF.

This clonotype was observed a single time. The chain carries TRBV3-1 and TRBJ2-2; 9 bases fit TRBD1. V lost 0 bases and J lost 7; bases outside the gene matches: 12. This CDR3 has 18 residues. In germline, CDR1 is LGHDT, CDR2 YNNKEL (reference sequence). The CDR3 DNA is TGTGCCAGCAGCCAAGACAGGGGACAGGGTAGGGTTCGCGGGGAGCTGTTTTTT. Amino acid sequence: CASSQDRGQGRVRGELFF.

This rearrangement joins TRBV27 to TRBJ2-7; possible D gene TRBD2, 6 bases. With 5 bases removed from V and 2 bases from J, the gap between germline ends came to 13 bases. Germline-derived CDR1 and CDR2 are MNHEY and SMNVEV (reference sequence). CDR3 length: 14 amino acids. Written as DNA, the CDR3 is TGTGCCAGCAGTATGAGACGGGAGACCTACGAGCAGTACTTC. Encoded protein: CASSMRRETYEQYF.

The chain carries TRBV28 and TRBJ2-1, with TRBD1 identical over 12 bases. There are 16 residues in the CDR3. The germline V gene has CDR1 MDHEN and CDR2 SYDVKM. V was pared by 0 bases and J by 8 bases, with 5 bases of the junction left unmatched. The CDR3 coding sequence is TGTGCCAGCAGTTTATGGGGACAGGGGGCGTTGGATGAGCAGTTCTTC. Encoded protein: CASSLWGQGALDEQFF. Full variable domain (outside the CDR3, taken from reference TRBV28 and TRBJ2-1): DVKVTQSSRYLVKRTGEKVFLECVQDMDHENMFWYRQDPGLGLRLIYFSYDVKMKEKGDIPEGYSVSREKKERFSLILESASTNQTSMYLCASSLWGQGALDEQFFGPGTRLTVL.

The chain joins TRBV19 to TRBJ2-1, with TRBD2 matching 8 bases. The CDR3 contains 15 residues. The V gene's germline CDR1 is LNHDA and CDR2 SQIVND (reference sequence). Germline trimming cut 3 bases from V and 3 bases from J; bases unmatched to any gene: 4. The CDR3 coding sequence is TGTGCCAGTAGTATTGCTAGCGGGCGCTACAATGAGCAGTTCTTC. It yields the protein CASSIASGRYNEQFF. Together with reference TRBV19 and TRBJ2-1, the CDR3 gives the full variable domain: DGGITQSPKYLFRKEGQNVTLSCEQNLNHDAMYWYRQDPGQGLRLIYYSQIVNDFQKGDIAEGYSVSREKKESFPLTVTSAQKNPTAFYLCASSIASGRYNEQFFGPGTRLTVL.

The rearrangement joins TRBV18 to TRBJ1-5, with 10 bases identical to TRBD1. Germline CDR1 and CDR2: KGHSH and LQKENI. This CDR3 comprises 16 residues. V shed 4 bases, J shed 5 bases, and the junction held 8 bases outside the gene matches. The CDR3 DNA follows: TGTGCCAGCTCACGCTCGGGACAGGGGTCGGATCAGCCCCAGCATTTT. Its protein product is CASSRSGQGSDQPQHF.

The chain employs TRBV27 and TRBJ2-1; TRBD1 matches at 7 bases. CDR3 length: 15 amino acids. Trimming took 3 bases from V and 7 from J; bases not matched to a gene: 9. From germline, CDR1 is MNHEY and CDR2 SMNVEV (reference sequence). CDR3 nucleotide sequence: TGTGCCAGCAGTTTGGGACAGTGGTCGGGGAATGAGCAGTTCTTC. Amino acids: CASSLGQWSGNEQFF.

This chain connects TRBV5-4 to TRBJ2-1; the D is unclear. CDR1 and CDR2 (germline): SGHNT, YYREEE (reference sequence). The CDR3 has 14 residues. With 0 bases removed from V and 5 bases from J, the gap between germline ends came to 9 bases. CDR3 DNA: TGTGCCAGCAGCTTGGCCACGATGGACAATGAGCAGTTCTTC. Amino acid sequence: CASSLATMDNEQFF.

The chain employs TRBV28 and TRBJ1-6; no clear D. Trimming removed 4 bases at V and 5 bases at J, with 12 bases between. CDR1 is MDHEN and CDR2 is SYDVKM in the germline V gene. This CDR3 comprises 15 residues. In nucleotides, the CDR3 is TGTGCCAGCAGTTCCGGAGCGGTTGATAATTCACCCCTCCACTTT. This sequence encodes CASSSGAVDNSPLHF.

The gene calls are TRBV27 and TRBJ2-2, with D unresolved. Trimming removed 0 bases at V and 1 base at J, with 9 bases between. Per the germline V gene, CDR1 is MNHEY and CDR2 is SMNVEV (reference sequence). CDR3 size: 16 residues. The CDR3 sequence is CASSLSDGRNTGELFF. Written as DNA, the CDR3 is TGTGCCAGCAGTTTATCCGACGGGCGGAACACCGGGGAGCTGTTTTTT.

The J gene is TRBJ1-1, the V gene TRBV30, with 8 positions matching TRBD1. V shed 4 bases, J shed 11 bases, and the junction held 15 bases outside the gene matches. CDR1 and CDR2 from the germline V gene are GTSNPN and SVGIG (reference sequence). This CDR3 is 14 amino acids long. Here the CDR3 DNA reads TGTGCCTGGACATTAGGGGCAGGGGGCCGGGGCGCTTTCTTT. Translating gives CAWTLGAGGRGAFF.

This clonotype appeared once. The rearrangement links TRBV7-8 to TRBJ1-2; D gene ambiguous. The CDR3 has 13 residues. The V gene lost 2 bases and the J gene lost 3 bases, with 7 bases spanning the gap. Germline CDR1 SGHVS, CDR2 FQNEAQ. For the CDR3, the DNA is TGTGCCAGCAGCTTATTCGATGACTATGGCTACACCTTC. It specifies CASSLFDDYGYTF.

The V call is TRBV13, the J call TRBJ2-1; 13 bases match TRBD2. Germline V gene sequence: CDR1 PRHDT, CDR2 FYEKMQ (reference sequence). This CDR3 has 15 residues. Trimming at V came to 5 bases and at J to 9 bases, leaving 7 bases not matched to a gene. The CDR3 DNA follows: TGTGCCAGCAGCACAACCGGGACTAGCGGGATTGAGCAGTTCTTC. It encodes CASSTTGTSGIEQFF.

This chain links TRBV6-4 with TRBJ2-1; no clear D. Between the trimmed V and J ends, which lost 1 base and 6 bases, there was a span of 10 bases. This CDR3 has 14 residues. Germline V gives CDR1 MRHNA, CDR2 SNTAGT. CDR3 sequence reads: CASSDFTSGNEQFF. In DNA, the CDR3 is TGTGCCAGCAGTGACTTTACGTCGGGCAATGAGCAGTTCTTC.

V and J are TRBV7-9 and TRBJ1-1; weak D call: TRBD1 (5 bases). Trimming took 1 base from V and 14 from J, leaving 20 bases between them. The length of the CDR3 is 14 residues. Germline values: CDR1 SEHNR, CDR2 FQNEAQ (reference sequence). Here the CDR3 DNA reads TGTGCCAGCAGCTTAGTTCGCAGGGAGTTATTCGTCTTCTTT. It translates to CASSLVRRELFVFF.

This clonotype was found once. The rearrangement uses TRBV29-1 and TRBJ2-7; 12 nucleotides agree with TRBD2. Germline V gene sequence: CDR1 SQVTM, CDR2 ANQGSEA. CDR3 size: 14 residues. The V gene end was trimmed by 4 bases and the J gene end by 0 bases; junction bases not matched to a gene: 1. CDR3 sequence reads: CSVASGRASYEQYF. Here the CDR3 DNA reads TGCAGCGTTGCTAGCGGGAGGGCCTCCTACGAGCAGTACTTC.

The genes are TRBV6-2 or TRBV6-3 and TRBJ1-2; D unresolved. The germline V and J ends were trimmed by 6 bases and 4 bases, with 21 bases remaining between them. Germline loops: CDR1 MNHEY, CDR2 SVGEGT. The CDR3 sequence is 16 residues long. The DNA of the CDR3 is TGTGCCAGCAGCCCCAGTGAGCAGCGGATATTCTATGGCTACACCTTC. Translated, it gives CASSPSEQRIFYGYTF.

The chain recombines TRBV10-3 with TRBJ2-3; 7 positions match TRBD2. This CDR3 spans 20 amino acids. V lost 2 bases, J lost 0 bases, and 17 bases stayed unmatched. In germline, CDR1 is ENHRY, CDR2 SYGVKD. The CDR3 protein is CAISEPHGSGPTPSTDTQYF. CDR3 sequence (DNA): TGTGCCATCAGTGAGCCCCATGGTAGCGGGCCCACCCCTAGCACAGATACGCAGTATTTT.